Described below is a single T cell receptor (beta chain) sequence and its context. Its specificity is not known. Sequenced by immunoSEQ multiplex PCR; TCRdb stores in-frame clones only, minus some. This table has around 250,000 clones, 60% to 75% appearing once. This sample stems from a study of cytotoxic CD8 clonotypes in ibrutinib-treated CLL. Study-wide points: A rise in clonality was seen at ibrutinib response, and a fall back toward baseline was seen at progression. Rare overall, public clonotypes shrank or held steady under therapy. Different sampling times were used for sustained-remission and progressing patients.

From cryopreserved PBMCs came roughly 2 micrograms of genomic DNA used for TCR beta libraries. The V gene lost 0 bases and the J gene lost 13 bases, with 19 bases spanning the gap. The CDR3 contains 15 residues. In germline, CDR1 is SGDLS, CDR2 YYNGEE. The origin of this receptor is a human donor with chronic lymphocytic leukemia. This chain links TRBV9 with TRBJ2-2; D is unclear. The source was PBMCs, collected after 24 months of ibrutinib treatment. In DNA form, the CDR3 reads TGTGCCAGCAGCGTAGCTGCAGATGCCAGGCCTCGGCTGTTTTTT. Protein: CASSVAADARPRLFF.